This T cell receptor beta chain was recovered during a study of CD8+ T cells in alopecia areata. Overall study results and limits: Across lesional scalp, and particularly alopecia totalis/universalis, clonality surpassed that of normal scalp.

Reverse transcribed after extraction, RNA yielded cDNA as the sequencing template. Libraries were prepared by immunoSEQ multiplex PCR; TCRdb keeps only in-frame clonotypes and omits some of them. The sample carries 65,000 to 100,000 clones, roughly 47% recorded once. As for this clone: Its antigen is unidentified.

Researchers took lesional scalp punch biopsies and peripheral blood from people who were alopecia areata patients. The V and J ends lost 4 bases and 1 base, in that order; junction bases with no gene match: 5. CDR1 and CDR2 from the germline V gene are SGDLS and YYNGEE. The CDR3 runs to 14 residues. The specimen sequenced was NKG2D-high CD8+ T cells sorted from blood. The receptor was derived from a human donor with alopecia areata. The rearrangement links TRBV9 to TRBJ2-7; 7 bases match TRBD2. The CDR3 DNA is TGTGCCAGCAGCCCATGGGGGGGGTCCTACGAGCAGTACTTC. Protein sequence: CASSPWGGSYEQYF.